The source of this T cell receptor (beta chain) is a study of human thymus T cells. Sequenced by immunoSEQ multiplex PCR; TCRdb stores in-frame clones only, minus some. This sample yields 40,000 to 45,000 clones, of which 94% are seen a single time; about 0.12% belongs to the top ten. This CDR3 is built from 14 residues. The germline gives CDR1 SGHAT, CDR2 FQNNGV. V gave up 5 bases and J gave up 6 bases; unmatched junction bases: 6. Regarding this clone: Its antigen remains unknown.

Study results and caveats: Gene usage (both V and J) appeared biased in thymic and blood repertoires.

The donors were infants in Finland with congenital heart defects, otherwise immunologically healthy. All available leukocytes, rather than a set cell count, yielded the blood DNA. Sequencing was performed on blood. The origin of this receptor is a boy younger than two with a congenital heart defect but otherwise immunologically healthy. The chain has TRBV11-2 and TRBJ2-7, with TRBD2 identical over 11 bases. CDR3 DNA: TGTGCCAGCAGCCTTAGCGGGGGGGCTCTCGAGCAGTACTTC. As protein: CASSLSGGALEQYF. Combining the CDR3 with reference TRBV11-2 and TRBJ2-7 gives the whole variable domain EAGVAQSPRYKIIEKRQSVAFWCNPISGHATLYWYQQILGQGPKLLIQFQNNGVVDDSQLPKDRFSAERLKGVDSTLKIQPAKLEDSAVYLCASSLSGGALEQYFGPGTRLTVT.